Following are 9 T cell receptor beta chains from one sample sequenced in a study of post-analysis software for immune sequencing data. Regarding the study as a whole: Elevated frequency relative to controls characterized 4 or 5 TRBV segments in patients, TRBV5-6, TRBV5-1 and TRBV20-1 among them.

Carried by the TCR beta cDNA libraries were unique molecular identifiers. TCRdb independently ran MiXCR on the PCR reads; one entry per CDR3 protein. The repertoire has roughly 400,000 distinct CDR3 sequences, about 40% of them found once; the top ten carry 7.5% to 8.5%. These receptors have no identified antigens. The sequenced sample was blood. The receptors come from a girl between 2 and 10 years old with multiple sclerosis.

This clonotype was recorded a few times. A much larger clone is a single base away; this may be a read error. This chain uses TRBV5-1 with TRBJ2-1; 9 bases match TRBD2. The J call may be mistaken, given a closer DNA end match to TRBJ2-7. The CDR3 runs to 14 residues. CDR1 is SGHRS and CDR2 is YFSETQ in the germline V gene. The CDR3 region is CASRSGGSYNEQYF. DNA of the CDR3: TGCGCCAGCCGAAGCGGGGGGTCCTACAATGAGCAGTACTTC.

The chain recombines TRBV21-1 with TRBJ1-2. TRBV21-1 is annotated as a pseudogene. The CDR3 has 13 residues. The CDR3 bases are TGTGCCAGCAGCAAAGGGAGGGCTGGGGGCTACACCTTC. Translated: CASSKGRAGGYTF.

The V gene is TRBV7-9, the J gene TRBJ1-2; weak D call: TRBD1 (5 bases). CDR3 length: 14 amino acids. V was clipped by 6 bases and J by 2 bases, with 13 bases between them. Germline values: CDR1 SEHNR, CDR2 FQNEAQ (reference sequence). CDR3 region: CASSYTSGNYGYTF. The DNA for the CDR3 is TGTGCCAGCAGTTATACTTCAGGGAACTATGGCTACACCTTC.

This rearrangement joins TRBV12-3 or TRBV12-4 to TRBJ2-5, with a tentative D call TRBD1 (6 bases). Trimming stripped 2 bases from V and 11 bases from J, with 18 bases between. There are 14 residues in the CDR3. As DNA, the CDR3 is TGTGCCAGCAGTTTAAGGGGGTTGGGGAATGAGCAGTACTTC. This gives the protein CASSLRGLGNEQYF.

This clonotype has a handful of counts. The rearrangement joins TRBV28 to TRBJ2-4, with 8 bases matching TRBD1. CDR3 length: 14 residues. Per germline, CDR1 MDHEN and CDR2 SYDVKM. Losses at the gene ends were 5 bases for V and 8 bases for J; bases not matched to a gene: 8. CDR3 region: CASSPGDRQDIQYF. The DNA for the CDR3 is TGTGCCAGCAGTCCCGGGGACAGGCAGGACATTCAGTACTTC.

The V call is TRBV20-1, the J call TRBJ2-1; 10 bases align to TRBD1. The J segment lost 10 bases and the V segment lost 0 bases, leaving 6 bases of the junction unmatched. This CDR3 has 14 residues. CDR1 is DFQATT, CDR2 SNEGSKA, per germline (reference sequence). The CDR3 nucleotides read TGCAGTGCTAGAGAAGACAGGGGGCGCTGGGAGCAGTTCTTC. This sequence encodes CSAREDRGRWEQFF.

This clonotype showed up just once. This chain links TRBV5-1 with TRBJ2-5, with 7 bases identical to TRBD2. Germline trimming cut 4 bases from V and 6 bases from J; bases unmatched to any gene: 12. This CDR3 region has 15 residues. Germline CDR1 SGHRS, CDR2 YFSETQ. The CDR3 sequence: CASSPLGGVPKTQYF. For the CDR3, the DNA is TGCGCCAGCAGCCCGCTGGGGGGGGTACCGAAGACCCAGTACTTC.

The CDR3 reads CASSPTTLAGNTDTQYF. Written as DNA, the CDR3 is TGTGCCAGCTCACCTACCACGCTAGCTGGGAACACAGATACGCAGTATTTT. This chain uses TRBV18 with TRBJ2-3; possible D gene TRBD2, 5 bases. In germline, CDR1 is KGHSH, CDR2 LQKENI. Trimming stripped 3 bases from V and 2 bases from J, with 18 bases between. The CDR3 consists of 17 residues.

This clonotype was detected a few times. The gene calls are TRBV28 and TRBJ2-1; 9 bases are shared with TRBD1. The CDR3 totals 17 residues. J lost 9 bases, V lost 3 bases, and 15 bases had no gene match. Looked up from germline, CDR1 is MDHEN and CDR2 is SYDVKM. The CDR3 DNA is TGTGCCAGCAGTTTGGGAGTGTGGGACAGGGAGTCCGGTGAGCAGTTCTTC. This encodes CASSLGVWDRESGEQFF.